These 20 T cell receptor beta chains were all obtained from the same sample, sequenced in a study of regulatory T cells in long-lasting Graves disease. Assembly of TCR beta libraries relied on iRepertoire HTBI primers together with Arm-PCR of CDR3 regions. TCRdb fed the multiplex PCR reads into MiXCR, producing one record per CDR3 protein. The table includes approximately 400,000 distinct CDR3 sequences, 23% detected once. Time point reported: persistent/refractory GD, antithyroid drugs over 5 years with positive TRAb. The TCR library was prepared using RNA isolated from PBMCs. Sequencing was performed on peripheral blood mononuclear cells (PBMCs), taken when the disease was refractory, from a patient treated with antithyroid drugs. These receptors all stem from a female donor with Graves disease.

Concerning this clonotype itself: A much larger clone sits a single nucleotide away, making a read error possible. Here the CDR3 omits its conserved ending phenylalanine or tryptophan, so a read error is the likely source. The V and J genes are TRBV27 and TRBJ1-1; D is unclear. This CDR3 has 16 residues. V lost 4 bases and J lost 0, with 15 bases in between. Germline lookup yields CDR1 MNHEY and CDR2 SMNVEV (reference sequence). The CDR3 DNA reads as TGTGCCAGCAGTTATACGAAACTCGGGCTGAACACTGAAGCTTTCCTT. This codes for CASSYTKLGLNTEAFL.

V is TRBV19 and J is TRBJ2-4, with TRBD2 matching over 7 bases. Germline lookup yields CDR1 LNHDA and CDR2 SQIVND (reference sequence). V shed 4 bases, J shed 9 bases, and the junction held 12 bases outside the gene matches. The CDR3 is 15 amino acids. CDR3 residues: CASSKVLGSGGIQYF. CDR3 nucleotides: TGTGCCAGTAGTAAAGTCTTGGGCTCGGGGGGCATTCAGTACTTC.

This clonotype was observed many times. The rearrangement joins TRBV2 to TRBJ2-2; D not certain. CDR1 is SNHLY and CDR2 is FYNNEI in the germline V gene. V was cut by 4 bases and J by 10 bases, with 16 bases left in between. This CDR3 region has 14 residues. CDR3: CASSVAELSSELFF. The DNA of the CDR3 is TGTGCCAGCAGTGTTGCGGAGCTATCGTCGGAGCTGTTTTTT. The full variable domain, with the rest looked up from reference TRBV2 and TRBJ2-2, is EPEVTQTPSHQVTQMGQEVILRCVPISNHLYFYWYRQILGQKVEFLVSFYNNEISEKSEIFDDQFSVERPDGSNFTLKIRSTKLEDSAMYFCASSVAELSSELFFGEGSRLTVL.

In its sample, this clonotype was seen many times. This chain connects TRBV10-3 to TRBJ2-7; 8 nucleotides line up with TRBD2. J gave up 2 bases and V 2 bases, and 8 bases lay outside the gene matches. The CDR3 runs 16 residues. CDR1 is ENHRY, CDR2 SYGVKD, per germline. Written as DNA, the CDR3 is TGTGCCATCAGTGAGCCGGGACTAGGAGTGGCCTACGAGCAGTACTTC. Its protein product is CAISEPGLGVAYEQYF.

This clonotype was recorded a few times. The chain joins TRBV7-2 to TRBJ2-7; 10 bases are shared with TRBD2. With V trimmed by 2 bases and J by 1 base, 14 bases remained unmatched. Per germline, CDR1 SGHTA and CDR2 FQGNSA. This CDR3 contains 19 residues. CDR3 protein: CASSLNGLAGDLGSYEQYF. Written as DNA, the CDR3 is TGTGCCAGCAGCTTAAACGGGCTAGCGGGAGATCTAGGGTCCTACGAGCAGTACTTC.

This clonotype was detected only a few times. This sequence joins TRBV28 and TRBJ2-7; no clear D. Per germline, CDR1 MDHEN and CDR2 SYDVKM. Trimming removed 3 bases at V and 6 bases at J, with 21 bases between. This CDR3 spans 16 amino acids. This CDR3 reads CASSFYLFGPSGEQYF. For the CDR3, the DNA is TGTGCCAGCAGTTTTTACCTATTTGGGCCTTCGGGCGAGCAGTACTTC.

This clonotype was found a few times. This chain links TRBV29-1 with TRBJ1-5; no definite D call. Per the germline V gene, CDR1 is SQVTM and CDR2 is ANQGSEA. V lost 5 bases to trimming and J lost 2 bases, with 10 bases between them. The CDR3 runs to 13 residues. For the CDR3, the DNA is TGCAGCGTTCAGCGAGGCGGCAATCAGCCCCAGCATTTT. The encoded protein is CSVQRGGNQPQHF.

The J gene is TRBJ2-1, the V gene TRBV6-2 or TRBV6-3; D is ambiguous. Trimming took off 6 bases at V and 5 bases at J, with 8 bases between the two ends. In germline, CDR1 is MNHEY, CDR2 SVGEGT. The length of the CDR3 is 12 residues. CDR3 sequence: CASSARHNEQFF. For the CDR3, the DNA is TGTGCCAGCAGCGCAAGACACAATGAGCAGTTCTTC.

The table lists this clonotype with many counts. The chain carries TRBV6-5 and TRBJ2-6, with a tentative D call TRBD1 (6 bases). The CDR3 extends over 18 amino acids. The V end lost 4 bases, the J end lost 2 bases, and 18 bases lay between the germline ends. Germline loops: CDR1 MNHEY, CDR2 SVGAGI. The CDR3 DNA reads as TGTGCCAGCAGTTCCCGATGGGGGCGAGCTCCTGGGGCCAACGTCCTGACTTTC. Amino acid sequence: CASSSRWGRAPGANVLTF.

The chain links TRBV20-1 to TRBJ2-2, with a possible D match to TRBD1 (6 bases). Germline assignment: CDR1 DFQATT and CDR2 SNEGSKA (reference sequence). The germline V and J ends were trimmed by 4 bases and 1 base, with 13 bases remaining between them. The CDR3 runs 15 residues. The CDR3: CSANRDNVNTGELFF. Written as DNA, the CDR3 is TGCAGTGCTAACCGGGACAACGTGAACACCGGGGAGCTGTTTTTT.

V usage is TRBV30 and J usage is TRBJ1-2; D gene uncertain. Looked up from germline, CDR1 is GTSNPN and CDR2 is SVGIG (reference sequence). The V end was cut by 4 bases, the J end by 8 bases, with 23 bases between. The CDR3 contains 15 residues. DNA of the CDR3: TGTGCCTGGACCGAACATGACCGAGGGTCGGCGGGCTACACCTTC. It yields the protein CAWTEHDRGSAGYTF.

This clonotype was observed many times. This sequence joins TRBV29-1 and TRBJ1-2, with 8 bases matching TRBD1. The CDR3 covers 14 residues. V lost 5 bases, J lost 1 base, and 6 bases stayed unmatched. Germline V gene sequence: CDR1 SQVTM, CDR2 ANQGSEA. DNA of the CDR3: TGCAGCGTTCCGACAGGGGCCCGTAACTATGGCTACACCTTC. The encoded protein is CSVPTGARNYGYTF.

The chain joins TRBV6-1 to TRBJ2-7; D is ambiguous. Trimming left V 7 bases short and J 1 base short, with 11 bases between. Germline V gene sequence: CDR1 MNHNS, CDR2 SASEGT. The CDR3 loop spans 13 amino acids. CDR3 in amino acids: CASTPPSSYEQYF. The CDR3, as DNA: TGTGCCAGCACCCCCCCGAGTTCCTACGAGCAGTACTTC.

V usage is TRBV19 and J usage is TRBJ1-1; D is perhaps TRBD1 (6 bases). The CDR3 is made up of 15 amino acids. Trimming took off 4 bases at V and 1 base at J, with 13 bases between the two ends. Germline V gives CDR1 LNHDA, CDR2 SQIVND (reference sequence). CDR3 sequence (DNA): TGTGCCAGTAGTACGGCTAACAGGGAGAACACTGAAGCTTTCTTT. As protein: CASSTANRENTEAFF.

The rearrangement uses TRBV5-1 and TRBJ1-1, with 12 bases aligning to TRBD1. CDR1 and CDR2 (germline): SGHRS, YFSETQ. With 4 bases clipped from V and 1 base from J, the junction kept 5 bases outside the gene matches. There are 16 residues in the CDR3. The CDR3 region is CASSPAGQGANTEAFF. The CDR3 DNA reads as TGCGCCAGCAGCCCCGCGGGACAGGGGGCGAACACTGAAGCTTTCTTT.

This clonotype was counted between two and nine times. V gene TRBV6-1 combines with J gene TRBJ1-5; D is possibly TRBD1 (5 bases). The CDR3 length is 16 residues. Germline V gives CDR1 MNHNS, CDR2 SASEGT. V lost 4 bases, J lost 6 bases, and 19 bases lay in between. Here the CDR3 DNA reads TGTGCCAGCAGTGCCCACCCCGGGCAGGGAAGTCAGCCCCAGCATTTT. It is translated as CASSAHPGQGSQPQHF.

This clonotype was detected only a few times. The chain joins TRBV28 to TRBJ1-6; D not resolved. The CDR3 runs 13 residues. Germline V gene lookup returns CDR1 MDHEN and CDR2 SYDVKM. V was shortened by 10 bases and J by 10 bases, with 17 bases between the two germline ends. CDR3 amino acids: CAISHGMVSPLHF. DNA of the CDR3: TGTGCCATCTCCCACGGGATGGTGTCACCCCTCCACTTT.

This clonotype was recorded a few times. The gene calls are TRBV28 and TRBJ2-1, with TRBD2 identical over 10 bases. The ends lost 3 bases at V and 9 bases at J; junction bases unmatched: 8. Germline-derived CDR1 and CDR2 are MDHEN and SYDVKM. The CDR3 is 15 residues long. The CDR3 reads CASSFASGRTSEQFF. CDR3 DNA: TGTGCCAGCAGTTTCGCTAGCGGGAGAACGAGTGAGCAGTTCTTC.

This clonotype was detected ten times or more. The chain joins TRBV20-1 to TRBJ1-1; perhaps TRBD1 as D (6 bases). Looked up from germline, CDR1 is DFQATT and CDR2 is SNEGSKA (reference sequence). Trimming cost V 6 bases and J 4 bases, with 15 bases left between them. This CDR3 region has 13 residues. CDR3 DNA: TGCAGTGCCTCGGGAGGGGGAACCACTGAAGCTTTCTTT. It encodes CSASGGGTTEAFF.

This clonotype came up many times. The chain joins TRBV2 to TRBJ2-2; TRBD2 matches 8 bases. This CDR3 spans 15 amino acids. Unmatched junction bases numbered 6, after V lost 4 bases and J lost 5 bases. Germline CDR1 SNHLY, CDR2 FYNNEI. CDR3 amino acids: CASSVRSGSTGELFF. The CDR3 DNA sequence: TGTGCCAGCAGTGTTAGGAGCGGGAGTACCGGGGAGCTGTTTTTT.